Presented here are 32 T cell receptor beta chains from one specimen sequenced in a study of T cells in women clearing cervical HPV infection (dated by TCRdb to between 2017 and 2018). The protocol used for the library was the immunoSEQ multiplex PCR assay. As stored in TCRdb, this immuneACCESS dataset retains in-frame rearrangements with V and J assigned. A fraction of the clones does not appear; measured against another copy, unresolved V genes explain less than half of the discrepancy, and the remainder lacks a known reason. For this sample, the table gives roughly 25,000 clones. Of the sample, roughly 6.6% is held by the ten largest clones. Material: blood buffy coat. The receptors were sampled from a woman between 18 and 75 years old with a cervical HPV16 infection that either progressed to CIN3+ or cleared (not recorded which).

On this clone: The read terminates 3 residues ahead of where the CDR3 ends, so the germline J gene completes it. The chain employs TRBV29-1 and TRBJ2-3; D possibly corresponds to TRBD1 (6 bases). The CDR3 spans 14 residues. CDR1 is SQVTM and CDR2 is ANQGSEA in the germline V gene. V was trimmed by 4 bases and J by 2 bases, leaving 13 bases between them. The part of the CDR3 DNA that was read is TGCAGCGTTGCGGACGGACAGTCCACAGATACG. Translated: CSVADGQSTDT. The full CDR3 protein reads CSVADGQSTDTQYF.

Incomplete CDR3 DNA: TGCGCCAGCAGCTTGGAGTGGCCAGGAGAA. The encoded protein is CASSLEWPGE. The whole CDR3 protein is CASSLEWPGEAFF. This chain joins TRBV5-1 and TRBJ1-1; D is uncertain. Read sequence stops 3 residues before the CDR3 end, and the germline J gene provides the missing end. The CDR3 contains 13 residues. The germline CDR1 and CDR2 sequences are SGHRS and YFSETQ.

Concerning this clone: The read finishes 3 residues shy of the CDR3 end, and the germline J gene is used to complete it. The rearrangement uses TRBV10-3 and TRBJ2-7; a weak D match, TRBD2 (6 bases). Germline-derived CDR1 and CDR2 are ENHRY and SYGVKD. The CDR3 totals 14 residues. V was shortened by 0 bases and J by 5 bases, with 11 bases between the two germline ends. CDR3 in amino acids: CAISESTRYDEQYF. Incomplete CDR3 DNA: TGTGCCATCAGTGAGTCGACTAGGTACGACGAG.

To note about this clone: The sequenced fragment ends 3 residues before the CDR3 boundary, so the rest is inferred from the germline J gene. The chain uses TRBV30 and TRBJ1-5; perhaps TRBD1 as D (5 bases). The V gene lost 6 bases and the J gene lost 0 bases, with 15 bases spanning the gap. Germline lookup yields CDR1 GTSNPN and CDR2 SVGIG (reference sequence). This CDR3 has 15 residues. CDR3 in amino acids: CACTTAPYSNQPQHF. CDR3 bases read: TGTGCCTGCACGACAGCTCCTTATAGCAATCAGCCC.

Comments on this clone: Read coverage stops 3 residues before the CDR3 terminus; the germline J gene supplies the remainder. This rearrangement joins TRBV7-9 to TRBJ1-2; D not resolved. This CDR3 contains 13 residues. CDR1 and CDR2 (germline): SEHNR, FQNEAQ (reference sequence). The CDR3 bases that were read are TGTGCCAGCAGCGGACTAGTGGCAGATACC. Protein product: CASSGLVADT. The entire CDR3 sequence reads CASSGLVADTYTF.

To note about this clone: The read ends 3 residues shy of where the CDR3 ends; the end is completed using the germline J gene. The chain has TRBV7-8 and TRBJ1-2, with D possibly being TRBD1 (5 bases). Germline assignment: CDR1 SGHVS and CDR2 FQNEAQ. The CDR3 has 15 residues. Trimming took off 1 base at V and 5 bases at J, with 14 bases between the two ends. CDR3 sequence reads: CASSLDRQHRYGYTF. Incomplete CDR3 DNA: TGTGCCAGCAGCTTAGACAGACAGCACCGATATGGC.

The part of the CDR3 DNA that was read is TGCAGTGCGCTGAAAAAAGCGGGACCCGGGGAGACG. Protein sequence: CSALKKAGPGET. The complete CDR3 sequence is CSALKKAGPGETQYF. J is TRBJ2-3 and V is TRBV20-1; 7 bases are shared with TRBD2. The read ends 3 residues before the CDR3 terminus; that terminus is restored from the germline J gene. CDR1 is DFQATT and CDR2 is SNEGSKA in the germline V gene (reference sequence). The CDR3 totals 15 residues.

On this clone: The observed sequence ends 3 residues before the CDR3 terminus, with the missing tail filled in from the germline J gene. The chain recombines TRBV7-9 with TRBJ2-7, with 8 bases fitting TRBD1. CDR3 length equals 15 residues. V gave up 5 bases and J gave up 6 bases; unmatched junction bases: 12. Germline V gene lookup returns CDR1 SEHNR and CDR2 FQNEAQ (reference sequence). CDR3 in amino acids: CASSPRWQGAIEQYF. The CDR3 DNA, read in part, is TGTGCCAGCAGCCCAAGGTGGCAGGGGGCTATCGAG.

The CDR3: CASSAGVPGSGEQFF. The CDR3 bases that were read are TGCGCCAGCAGCGCCGGGGTGCCGGGATCTGGTGAG. The chain uses TRBV5-1 and TRBJ2-1, with D perhaps matching TRBD2 (5 bases). The read terminates 3 residues before the CDR3 end, so the remaining end is supplied by the germline J gene. Germline V gene data show CDR1 as SGHRS and CDR2 as YFSETQ. Trimming cost V 4 bases and J 9 bases, with 20 bases left between them. This CDR3 is 15 amino acids long.

Comments on this clone: With the read ending 3 residues before the CDR3 end, the germline J gene is used to fill in that end. V is TRBV12-3 or TRBV12-4 and J is TRBJ2-3, with unresolved D. CDR3 length: 15 residues. Trimming pared 3 bases from V and 1 base from J, leaving 11 bases between. The CDR3 sequence: CASSFSYVGTDTQYF. CDR3 DNA (partial): TGTGCCAGCAGTTTTAGTTACGTGGGCACAGATACG.

Note on this clone: Read sequence stops 3 residues before the CDR3 end, and the germline J gene provides the missing end. V and J are TRBV11-3 and TRBJ1-6; TRBD1 might be the D (6 bases). CDR1 is SGHNT, CDR2 YENEEA, per germline. V was shortened by 2 bases and J by 10 bases, with 15 bases between the two germline ends. The CDR3 totals 15 residues. CDR3 amino acids: CASSLRRTEESPLHF. Incomplete CDR3 DNA: TGTGCCAGCAGCTTAAGACGGACAGAGGAATCACCC.

With respect to this clone: The CDR3 end falls 3 residues outside the read, so it is completed with the germline J gene. The chain uses TRBV5-6 and TRBJ1-4; D is perhaps TRBD1 (6 bases). This CDR3 has 15 residues. Germline V CDR1 and CDR2: SGHDT, YYEEEE. The ends were cut back, 5 bases at V and 7 bases at J, with 18 bases in the middle. The CDR3 is CASRYWGGVGEKLFF. CDR3 DNA, as far as it was read: TGTGCCAGCAGATACTGGGGGGGCGTCGGTGAAAAA.

As for this clone: The CDR3 is cut off 3 residues early in the read; its end comes from the germline J gene. The gene calls are TRBV5-1 and TRBJ2-7; 7 nucleotides agree with TRBD2. Germline V gives CDR1 SGHRS, CDR2 YFSETQ. The CDR3 is made up of 15 amino acids. With 1 base clipped from V and 6 bases from J, the junction kept 10 bases outside the gene matches. The sequenced CDR3 bases are TGCGCCAGCAGCTTGTTTTCGGGACTAACTTTCGAG. Amino acid sequence: CASSLFSGLTFE. The full CDR3 is CASSLFSGLTFEQYF. The whole variable domain, filled in from reference TRBV5-1 and TRBJ2-7, reads KAGVTQTPRYLIKTRGQQVTLSCSPISGHRSVSWYQQTPGQGLQFLFEYFSETQRNKGNFPGRFSGRQFSNSRSEMNVSTLELGDSALYLCASSLFSGLTFEQYFGPGTRLTVT.

CDR3 amino acids: CASSFGQGLSGELFF. The CDR3 bases that were read are TGTGCCAGCAGCTTTGGGCAGGGATTGTCCGGGGAG. The V and J genes are TRBV7-8 and TRBJ2-2, with D possibly matching TRBD1 (5 bases). With the read ending 3 residues before the CDR3 end, the germline J gene is used to fill in that end. The V gene's germline CDR1 is SGHVS and CDR2 FQNEAQ. This CDR3 comprises 15 residues. V lost 3 bases to trimming and J lost 6 bases, with 14 bases between them.

With respect to this clone: The read ends 3 residues shy of where the CDR3 ends; the end is completed using the germline J gene. The chain is built from TRBV7-3 and TRBJ2-3; TRBD2 matches at 13 bases. Germline CDR1 SGHTA, CDR2 FQGTGA. This CDR3 comprises 16 residues. V dropped 5 bases and J dropped 6; count of bases not matched to a gene: 8. This CDR3 reads CASSLGTSGVGDTQYF. The CDR3 DNA, read in part, is TGTGCCAGCAGCCTCGGGACTAGCGGGGTCGGGGATACG.

Concerning this clone: The CDR3 end lies 3 residues beyond the end of the read and is filled in from the germline J gene. V usage is TRBV5-4 and J usage is TRBJ1-2; weak D call: TRBD1 (6 bases). The CDR3 loop spans 14 amino acids. Per germline, CDR1 SGHNT and CDR2 YYREEE (reference sequence). Partial CDR3 DNA: TGTGCCAGCACCTACGGACAGTCCACAGATACC. As protein: CASTYGQSTDT. The complete CDR3 reads CASTYGQSTDTYTF.

Partial CDR3 DNA: TGCAGTGCTAGAGGAGGAAATTATGCGACTAGCGGGCTGTCCGGGGAG. Its protein is CSARGGNYATSGLSGE. The whole CDR3 is CSARGGNYATSGLSGELFF. The chain is built from TRBV20-1 and TRBJ2-2, with 10 nucleotides matching TRBD2. The read ends 3 residues early relative to the CDR3; the germline J gene fills the gap. J was trimmed by 6 bases and V by 1 base; bases with no gene match: 17. The germline gives CDR1 DFQATT, CDR2 SNEGSKA (reference sequence). This CDR3 is 19 amino acids long.

On this clone: The CDR3 end is not reached by the read, which stops 3 residues before it; the germline J gene fills it in. This chain links TRBV18 with TRBJ1-1; no clear D gene. The CDR3 length is 14 residues. From germline, CDR1 is KGHSH and CDR2 LQKENI. Trimming removed 2 bases from V and 6 bases from J, with 13 bases in between. CDR3 sequence reads: CASSPIERVPEAFF. The sequenced CDR3 bases are TGTGCCAGCTCACCAATTGAGAGGGTCCCTGAA.

Concerning this clone itself: The missing CDR3 end, 3 residues past where the read stops, is filled in from the germline J gene. The V call is TRBV7-6, the J call TRBJ1-2; D gene uncertain. The CDR3 covers 16 residues. Germline loops: CDR1 SGHVS, CDR2 FNYEAQ. The CDR3: CASSRLSGISYNDYTF. CDR3 bases read: TGTGCCAGCAGCCGTCTTAGCGGGATCTCCTACAATGAC. Complete variable domain (other parts from reference TRBV7-6 and TRBJ1-2): GAGVSQSPRYKVTKRGQDVALRCDPISGHVSLYWYRQALGQGPEFLTYFNYEAQQDKSGLPNDRFSAERPEGSISTLTIQRTEQRDSAMYRCASSRLSGISYNDYTFGSGTRLTVV.

On this clone itself: The read halts 3 residues ahead of the CDR3 end, with the missing end drawn from the germline J gene. The gene calls are TRBV28 and TRBJ2-5; 7 nucleotides align to TRBD1. Germline loops: CDR1 MDHEN, CDR2 SYDVKM. The CDR3 spans 16 residues. Unmatched junction bases numbered 7, after V lost 1 base and J lost 2 bases. CDR3 residues: CASSLYGQASQETQYF. CDR3 DNA, as far as it was read: TGTGCCAGCAGTTTATACGGACAGGCAAGTCAAGAGACC.

A remark on this clone: The DNA ends 3 residues before the CDR3 does, and the rest of the CDR3 is filled in from the germline J gene. The sample contains more than one DNA sequence encoding this CDR3. This chain links TRBV7-2 with TRBJ1-3; tentatively, D is TRBD1 (6 bases). Deletions cut 3 bases from V and 1 base from J, with 10 bases between. The germline V gene has CDR1 SGHTA and CDR2 FQGNSA. The CDR3 contains 15 residues. CDR3 in amino acids: CASSFEQGSGNTIYF. The covered CDR3 bases are TGTGCCAGCAGCTTTGAACAGGGTTCTGGAAACACC.

In the case of this clone: The read stops 3 residues short of the end of the CDR3; the missing end is completed from the germline J gene. V gene TRBV27 combines with J gene TRBJ2-3, with 8 nucleotides matching TRBD2. CDR1 is MNHEY, CDR2 SMNVEV, per germline (reference sequence). V trimming: 7 bases; J trimming: 5 bases; junction bases outside the gene matches: 5. This CDR3 contains 13 residues. Incomplete CDR3 DNA: TGTGCCAGCAAGGGACTAGTGGGAGATACG. This translates into CASKGLVGDT. The whole CDR3 reads CASKGLVGDTQYF.

A note on this clone: The CDR3 is cut off 3 residues early in the read; its end comes from the germline J gene. The chain couples TRBV13 to TRBJ2-3; weak D call: TRBD2 (5 bases). The CDR3 is 14 residues long. Trimming left V 4 bases short and J 0 bases short, with 8 bases between. Germline V gene sequence: CDR1 PRHDT, CDR2 FYEKMQ (reference sequence). CDR3 amino acids: CASSSDFSTDTQYF. CDR3 DNA, as far as it was read: TGTGCCAGCAGCTCGGACTTCAGCACAGATACG.

By frequency, this clone registers medium-sized. Read sequence stops 3 residues before the CDR3 end, and the germline J gene provides the missing end. The chain employs TRBV18 and TRBJ2-2; TRBD2 matches 8 bases. V was pared by 3 bases and J by 0 bases, with 21 bases of the junction left unmatched. Per germline, CDR1 KGHSH and CDR2 LQKENI. The CDR3 is 22 amino acids. The DNA read from the CDR3 is TGTGCCAGCTCACCCTGGACTAGCCGGACTCTAATCTTTAAATCGAACACCGGGGAG. Protein sequence: CASSPWTSRTLIFKSNTGE. The whole CDR3 reads CASSPWTSRTLIFKSNTGELFF.

In regard to this clone: The read halts 3 residues ahead of the CDR3 end, with the missing end drawn from the germline J gene. This rearrangement joins TRBV20-1 to TRBJ2-2; either TRBD1 or TRBD2 may supply D (5 bases each). CDR1 and CDR2 from the germline V gene are DFQATT and SNEGSKA (reference sequence). CDR3 size: 17 residues. The V gene lost 4 bases and the J gene lost 3 bases, with 21 bases spanning the gap. CDR3: CSAKPYVRGAHTGELFF. CDR3 DNA (partial): TGCAGTGCTAAGCCCTACGTGAGAGGGGCTCACACCGGGGAG.

A word on this clone: Read sequence stops 3 residues before the CDR3 end, and the germline J gene provides the missing end. This chain uses TRBV20-1 with TRBJ2-1; D is possibly TRBD1 (5 bases). There are 15 residues in the CDR3. Germline V gene sequence: CDR1 DFQATT, CDR2 SNEGSKA (reference sequence). The ends were cut back, 3 bases at V and 6 bases at J, with 18 bases in the middle. The CDR3 DNA, read in part, is TGCAGTGCTAGTCGTTGGGGCGCAAATACCAATGAG. The encoded protein is CSASRWGANTNE. The entire CDR3 sequence reads CSASRWGANTNEQFF.

Note on this clone: Read coverage stops 3 residues before the CDR3 terminus; the germline J gene supplies the remainder. This chain connects TRBV19 to TRBJ2-4; the D gene is possibly TRBD2 (6 bases). CDR3 length: 14 residues. CDR1 and CDR2 (germline): LNHDA, SQIVND (reference sequence). The CDR3 is CASSIVGKDYGQYF. The sequenced CDR3 bases are TGTGCCAGTAGTATAGTCGGGAAGGACTATGGT.

About this clone itself: The sequenced fragment ends 3 residues before the CDR3 boundary, so the rest is inferred from the germline J gene. This chain links TRBV7-2 with TRBJ1-4; 9 positions agree with TRBD1. CDR3 length equals 15 residues. Germline V gene data show CDR1 as SGHTA and CDR2 as FQGNSA. V trimming: 5 bases; J trimming: 8 bases; junction bases outside the gene matches: 9. The sequenced part of the CDR3 DNA is TGTGCCAGCAGCCTCGGGGACAGGGTCGAGGAAAAA. It encodes CASSLGDRVEEK. The whole CDR3 sequence is CASSLGDRVEEKLFF.

Comments on this clone: The missing CDR3 end, 3 residues past where the read stops, is filled in from the germline J gene. The chain links TRBV20-1 to TRBJ1-4, with TRBD1 identical over 10 bases. CDR1 is DFQATT and CDR2 is SNEGSKA in the germline V gene (reference sequence). This CDR3 region has 14 residues. Incomplete CDR3 DNA: TGCAGTGCCAAGACAGGGGGCGCGAATTCACCA. Protein product: CSAKTGGANSP. The whole CDR3 region reads CSAKTGGANSPLFF.

CDR3 sequence: CASSEHTDTQYF. The DNA read from the CDR3 is TGCGCCAGCAGCGAACATACAGATACG. The chain is built from TRBV10-1 and TRBJ2-3; no clear D. The read ends 3 residues shy of where the CDR3 ends; the end is completed using the germline J gene. The V and J ends lost 6 bases and 3 bases respectively, with 7 bases between them. The CDR3 sequence is 12 residues long. CDR1 is WNHNN, CDR2 SYGVQD, per germline (reference sequence).

Comment on this clone: The CDR3 end falls 3 residues outside the read, so it is completed with the germline J gene. This sequence joins TRBV5-5 and TRBJ1-5, with TRBD1 identical over 7 bases. In germline, CDR1 is SGHKS, CDR2 YYEKEE (reference sequence). V was clipped by 6 bases and J by 5 bases; unmatched bases: 2. The CDR3 runs 12 residues. The DNA read from the CDR3 is TGTGCCAGCAAAGACAGGGATCAGCCC. As protein: CASKDRDQP. The full CDR3 protein is CASKDRDQPQHF.

Remarks on this clone: The read finishes 3 residues shy of the CDR3 end, and the germline J gene is used to complete it. The rearrangement uses TRBV30 and TRBJ2-2, with TRBD1 identical over 9 bases. Germline V CDR1 and CDR2: GTSNPN, SVGIG (reference sequence). The CDR3 contains 15 residues. The DNA read from the CDR3 is TGTGCCTGGAGTGTCGGGGACAGGGTTAATGAAAAG. It yields the protein CAWSVGDRVNEK. Given in full, the CDR3 is CAWSVGDRVNEKLFF.